The clone carrying this T cell receptor beta chain was counted only a few times. Its antigen remains unidentified. Sample donors were healthy Caucasian individuals that came from Russia, aged 6 to 90. Isolation per sample recovered at least 6 million PBMCs. Per sample, at least 5 micrograms of total RNA were extracted. Through a sample-barcoded 5' primer and a J-beta primer mix, a second PCR was run for about 6 to 11 cycles. Using its own MiXCR run on the 5' RACE reads, TCRdb lists one record per CDR3 protein. The data show about a million distinct CDR3 sequences, 30% to 40% seen once. From germline, CDR1 is SGHAT and CDR2 FQNNGV. The CDR3 is 15 amino acids. Trimming removed 5 bases at V and 6 bases at J, with 18 bases between. The entry originates in a study of blood T cells in healthy people across ages. Points from the study as a whole: Using unsorted PBMCs precluded a conclusive naive versus antigen-experienced comparison.

The sequenced sample consisted of blood. This TCR came from a man in his late teens or twenties in good health. The rearrangement joins TRBV11-2 to TRBJ2-3, with D perhaps matching TRBD2 (6 bases). The chain's CDR3 is CASSSTGTGADTQYF. The CDR3 coding sequence is TGTGCCAGCAGCAGTACCGGGACTGGTGCGGATACGCAGTATTTT.